The sequence of this T cell receptor beta chain was determined in a study of molecular identifiers for immune sequencing clone quantification. Whole-study results and caveats: In naive cells, clones above 20 RNA copies held under 1% of molecules, whereas in effector cells they held over 97%.

TCR libraries were built in bulk with a published protocol and specific TCR primers. Each CDR3 protein gets one entry after TCRdb re-called the PCR reads with MiXCR. The table lists 90,000 or so distinct CDR3 sequences, around 20% of them singletons. With 10%, 30% or 50% of RNA, about 20,000 to 1,100,000 naive CD8 T cells were sequenced. Sorting recovered naive CD8 T cells on a CD8+CD4-CCR7+CD45RA+ profile. CDR1 SQVTM and CDR2 ANQGSEA come from the germline V gene. The CDR3 contains 16 residues. The ends were cut back, 1 base at V and 1 base at J, with 15 bases in the middle. This clonotype came up many times. Its antigen remains unknown.

The clonotype originates from a human donor in good health. Some libraries in this study had Jurkat cell RNA spiked in. V is TRBV29-1 and J is TRBJ2-3; D gene ambiguous. Sequenced material: naive CD8+ T cells from blood, with Jurkat cell RNA spiked in. Noted subset: FACS-sorted CD8+CD4-CCR7+CD45RA+ naive T cells. CDR3 sequence (DNA): TGCAGCGTTGAAGGTCAGGTGCTTCTCGGCACAGATACGCAGTATTTT. Translated, it gives CSVEGQVLLGTDTQYF.